What follows are 30 T cell receptor beta chains derived from one specimen sequenced in a study of cytomegalovirus exposure and HLA in healthy donors. The PCR made use of 60 Vbeta and 13 Jbeta primers. Method: immunoSEQ multiplex PCR; TCRdb's copy keeps in-frame clones and lacks some. The repertoire consists of some 110,000 clones, with nearly 80% occurring once and the leading ten covering around 1.3%. The sample comprised PBMCs. The receptors here all came from a man aged 25-45 years in good health and CMV-seronegative.

This CDR3 reads CASSLEGAFLDEQFF. The CDR3 bases are TGTGCCAGCAGCCTCGAAGGGGCTTTTCTAGATGAGCAGTTCTTC. V usage is TRBV6-4 and J usage is TRBJ2-1; possible D gene TRBD1, 5 bases. The CDR3 contains 15 residues. Per germline, CDR1 MRHNA and CDR2 SNTAGT. The V gene lost 6 bases and the J gene lost 8 bases, with 20 bases spanning the gap.

The J gene is TRBJ1-2, the V gene TRBV19, with TRBD1 matching over 8 bases. The trim removed 6 bases at V and 4 bases at J, leaving 13 bases unmatched. CDR1 and CDR2 from the germline V gene are LNHDA and SQIVND (reference sequence). The CDR3 extends over 16 amino acids. CDR3 in DNA: TGTGCCAGTAGCAAAACCCAGGGGGCAGGAGCCTATGGCTACACCTTC. Protein: CASSKTQGAGAYGYTF.

This chain links TRBV5-1 with TRBJ1-2; the D gene is possibly TRBD1 (6 bases). The germline gives CDR1 SGHRS, CDR2 YFSETQ. The V and J ends lost 0 bases and 1 base respectively, with 19 bases between them. This CDR3 is 18 amino acids long. The CDR3 sequence is CASSLERRAGANNYGYTF. CDR3 coding DNA: TGCGCCAGCAGCTTGGAGCGGCGGGCAGGGGCAAATAACTATGGCTACACCTTC.

V is TRBV15 and J is TRBJ2-1, with TRBD1 matching over 10 bases. Trimming cost V 1 base and J 6 bases; bases outside gene matches: 9. From germline, CDR1 is LNHNV and CDR2 YYDKDF (reference sequence). The CDR3 consists of 17 residues. The CDR3 DNA is TGTGCCACCAGCAGAGCCCTGGGACAGGGGCGCGGCAATGAGCAGTTCTTC. Protein: CATSRALGQGRGNEQFF.

The gene calls are TRBV14 and TRBJ2-1; 9 bases are a match to TRBD2. Germline V gene lookup returns CDR1 SGHDN and CDR2 FVKESK. The CDR3 totals 16 residues. The junction had 4 bases not matched to a gene; V was cut back by 4 bases and J by 0 bases. The CDR3, as DNA: TGTGCCAGCAGCCTTGTTAGCGGGAGCTCCTACAATGAGCAGTTCTTC. This codes for CASSLVSGSSYNEQFF.

The rearrangement uses TRBV5-6 and TRBJ2-7, with unresolved D. V lost 0 bases to trimming and J lost 5 bases, with 3 bases between them. CDR3 size: 11 residues. CDR1 is SGHDT and CDR2 is YYEEEE in the germline V gene. The CDR3 coding sequence is TGTGCCAGCAGCTTGGTAGACGAGCAGTACTTC. Protein product: CASSLVDEQYF. Full variable domain (outside the CDR3, taken from reference TRBV5-6 and TRBJ2-7): DAGVTQSPTHLIKTRGQQVTLRCSPKSGHDTVSWYQQALGQGPQFIFQYYEEEERQRGNFPDRFSGHQFPNYSSELNVNALLLGDSALYLCASSLVDEQYFGPGTRLTVT.

V usage is TRBV9 and J usage is TRBJ2-1; D unclear. This CDR3 has 14 residues. The germline CDR1 and CDR2 sequences are SGDLS and YYNGEE. Trimming removed 4 bases from V and 4 bases from J, with 12 bases in between. CDR3 in amino acids: CASSIDELYNEQFF. CDR3 bases: TGTGCCAGCAGCATTGATGAACTGTACAATGAGCAGTTCTTC.

The rearrangement links TRBV7-9 to TRBJ1-2, with D tentatively TRBD1 (6 bases). The V gene lost 5 bases and the J gene lost 5 bases, with 27 bases spanning the gap. Germline-derived CDR1 and CDR2 are SEHNR and FQNEAQ (reference sequence). This CDR3 is built from 18 residues. CDR3 amino acids: CASSPLESGGRISYGYTF. CDR3 coding DNA: TGTGCCAGCAGCCCCCTTGAATCTGGGGGCCGAATTTCATATGGCTACACCTTC.

This clone showed up just a few times. The chain is built from TRBV7-9 and TRBJ2-6, with D unresolved. V shed 1 base and J shed 3 bases, with 10 bases lying between them. CDR1 and CDR2 from the germline V gene are SEHNR and FQNEAQ (reference sequence). The CDR3 extends over 16 amino acids. The CDR3: CASSLGAVLGANVLTF. CDR3 bases: TGTGCCAGCAGCTTAGGTGCGGTCCTTGGGGCCAACGTCCTGACTTTC.

The gene calls are TRBV13 and TRBJ1-2; weak D call: TRBD1 (6 bases). CDR1 is PRHDT, CDR2 FYEKMQ, per germline (reference sequence). This CDR3 spans 14 amino acids. Deletions cut 5 bases from V and 8 bases from J, with 18 bases between. The CDR3 DNA follows: TGTGCCAGCAGCGAATACACCTACAGGGACGGCTACACCTTC. Its protein product is CASSEYTYRDGYTF.

This chain uses TRBV5-1 with TRBJ1-2, with 9 nucleotides matching TRBD1. This CDR3 region has 15 residues. V lost 4 bases and J lost 3; bases outside the gene matches: 7. Germline values: CDR1 SGHRS, CDR2 YFSETQ. The CDR3 nucleotides read TGCGCCAGCAGCCCGGACAGGGGTAATGACTATGGCTACACCTTC. Translation: CASSPDRGNDYGYTF.

The V and J genes are TRBV30 and TRBJ1-1, with D tentatively TRBD1 (6 bases). The CDR3 has 15 amino acids. The V gene's germline CDR1 is GTSNPN and CDR2 SVGIG (reference sequence). V lost 0 bases to trimming and J lost 2 bases, with 13 bases between them. The CDR3 bases are TGTGCCTGGAGTGTACAGGGTGGGGTTAACACTGAAGCTTTCTTT. Translation: CAWSVQGGVNTEAFF.

The chain uses TRBV10-3 and TRBJ1-1; the D gene is possibly TRBD1 (5 bases). Germline V gene sequence: CDR1 ENHRY, CDR2 SYGVKD. Trimming took 4 bases from V and 1 from J, leaving 10 bases between them. This CDR3 is 14 amino acids long. DNA for the CDR3: TGTGCCATCAGTGCTGCGACAGCGAACACTGAAGCTTTCTTT. It yields the protein CAISAATANTEAFF.

This chain connects TRBV13 to TRBJ2-7; 7 nucleotides line up with TRBD1. The CDR3 loop spans 13 amino acids. Germline V lookup: CDR1 PRHDT, CDR2 FYEKMQ (reference sequence). V shed 6 bases and J 5 bases; nucleotides not matched to a gene: 7. Here the CDR3 reads CASRSYQGDEQYF. CDR3 DNA: TGTGCCAGCAGGTCGTACCAGGGGGACGAGCAGTACTTC.

The chain recombines TRBV5-4 with TRBJ2-1; TRBD2 agrees at 11 bases. The CDR3 loop spans 16 amino acids. V gave up 1 base and J gave up 10 bases; unmatched junction bases: 10. Per the germline V gene, CDR1 is SGHNT and CDR2 is YYREEE (reference sequence). CDR3 in amino acids: CASSLIGSGGALEQFF. CDR3 coding DNA: TGTGCCAGCAGCTTGATTGGTAGCGGGGGGGCCTTGGAGCAGTTCTTC.

This clone was recorded a few times. The rearrangement links TRBV2 to TRBJ2-3; D may be TRBD2 (7 bases). The V gene lost 6 bases and the J gene lost 4 bases, with 17 bases spanning the gap. The CDR3 has 15 amino acids. Germline CDR1 is SNHLY and CDR2 is FYNNEI. This chain's CDR3 is CASSVRGAGPDTQYF. CDR3 sequence (DNA): TGTGCCAGCAGCGTCCGGGGGGCCGGGCCAGATACGCAGTATTTT. The full variable domain, completed using reference TRBV2 and TRBJ2-3, is EPEVTQTPSHQVTQMGQEVILRCVPISNHLYFYWYRQILGQKVEFLVSFYNNEISEKSEIFDDQFSVERPDGSNFTLKIRSTKLEDSAMYFCASSVRGAGPDTQYFGPGTRLTVL.

The chain is built from TRBV7-2 and TRBJ2-5; TRBD2 aligns across 10 bases. The CDR3 has 16 amino acids. Germline trimming cut 2 bases from V and 5 bases from J; bases unmatched to any gene: 8. CDR1 and CDR2 (germline): SGHTA, FQGNSA. The CDR3 loop reads CASSLPSGGGGETQYF. The CDR3 coding sequence is TGTGCCAGCAGCTTACCTAGCGGGGGAGGAGGGGAGACCCAGTACTTC.

The rearrangement joins TRBV7-2 to TRBJ2-7; 10 bases fit TRBD2. Germline CDR1 reads SGHTA; CDR2 reads FQGNSA. CDR3 size: 16 residues. The junction had 8 bases not matched to a gene; V was cut back by 2 bases and J by 4 bases. The CDR3 region is CASSLTLAGARYEQYF. The DNA for the CDR3 is TGTGCCAGCAGCTTAACTCTAGCGGGGGCCAGATACGAGCAGTACTTC.

The rearrangement joins TRBV19 to TRBJ1-5; 7 bases agree with TRBD1. The junction had 15 bases not matched to a gene; V was cut back by 5 bases and J by 2 bases. The CDR3 has 18 residues. Germline lookup yields CDR1 LNHDA and CDR2 SQIVND (reference sequence). DNA for the CDR3: TGTGCCAGTAGTGCGGAAACAGGGGTAAAAATCGGCAATCAGCCCCAGCATTTT. Protein sequence: CASSAETGVKIGNQPQHF.

This sequence joins TRBV5-4 and TRBJ1-2; 11 bases fit TRBD1. The V segment lost 3 bases and the J segment 8 bases; nucleotides outside the gene matches: 9. CDR3 length: 15 residues. Germline CDR1 SGHNT, CDR2 YYREEE (reference sequence). CDR3 region: CASSSPGQGAQGYTF. As DNA, the CDR3 is TGTGCCAGCAGCTCTCCAGGACAGGGGGCTCAGGGCTACACCTTC.

The rearrangement joins TRBV6-5 to TRBJ1-1, with 7 bases lining up with TRBD1. After removal of 6 bases from V and 4 bases from J, the junction contained 8 bases not matched to a gene. This CDR3 has 14 amino acids. Germline lookup yields CDR1 MNHEY and CDR2 SVGAGI. Written as DNA, the CDR3 is TGTGCCAGCAGACCAGGGGGAGCGGGCACTGAAGCTTTCTTT. Its translation: CASRPGGAGTEAFF.

CDR3 in DNA: TGTGCCAGCAGCTCCGGACAGTCGACCGGGGAGCTGTTTTTT. Translation gives CASSSGQSTGELFF. The chain has TRBV6-6 and TRBJ2-2; perhaps TRBD1 as D (6 bases). The CDR3 consists of 14 residues. The germline V gene encodes CDR1 MNHNY and CDR2 SVGAGI (reference sequence). Trimming took 6 bases from V and 5 from J, leaving 13 bases between them.

This clone was counted a few times. The gene calls are TRBV13 and TRBJ2-7; 8 bases fit TRBD1. Germline CDR1 reads PRHDT; CDR2 reads FYEKMQ (reference sequence). Losses at the gene ends were 4 bases for V and 9 bases for J; bases not matched to a gene: 5. CDR3 length: 12 residues. The CDR3 spells CASSSDGTGQYF. CDR3 coding DNA: TGTGCCAGCAGCTCGGACGGGACAGGGCAGTACTTC.

The V call is TRBV21-1, the J call TRBJ2-7; TRBD2 is the table's D call and was not checked against the DNA. TRBV21-1 is a known pseudogene. The CDR3 spans 15 residues. CDR3 sequence: CASSKLRGKYYEQYF. The CDR3 nucleotides are TGTGCCAGCAGCAAATTGCGGGGAAAATACTACGAGCAGTACTTC.

The rearrangement uses TRBV7-8 and TRBJ2-5; TRBD1 aligns across 8 bases. Germline CDR1 is SGHVS and CDR2 is FQNEAQ. This CDR3 spans 14 amino acids. Trimming cost V 5 bases and J 11 bases; bases outside gene matches: 13. The CDR3 spells CASSLGQGSREQYF. CDR3 bases: TGTGCCAGCAGCCTTGGACAGGGATCTCGAGAGCAGTACTTC.

This clone was seen more than once but under ten times. The chain uses TRBV30 and TRBJ2-7, with D possibly TRBD1 on 6 matching bases. This CDR3 has 12 residues. Germline CDR1 reads GTSNPN; CDR2 reads SVGIG (reference sequence). Trimming stripped 5 bases from V and 5 bases from J, with 13 bases between. CDR3 residues: CAWQGPRNEQYF. CDR3 DNA sequence: TGTGCCTGGCAGGGGCCAAGGAACGAGCAGTACTTC.

The chain couples TRBV18 to TRBJ1-5; the D gene is possibly TRBD1 (5 bases). V was cut by 0 bases and J by 3 bases, with 9 bases left in between. The CDR3 sequence is 15 residues long. Per germline, CDR1 KGHSH and CDR2 LQKENI. CDR3 DNA sequence: TGTGCCAGCTCACCACCAGAAGGGGCCAATCAGCCCCAGCATTTT. This translates into CASSPPEGANQPQHF.

This clone has a handful of counts. The rearrangement uses TRBV2 and TRBJ1-3; D perhaps matches TRBD1 (5 bases). The CDR3 is made up of 13 amino acids. Per the germline V gene, CDR1 is SNHLY and CDR2 is FYNNEI. The V gene lost 9 bases and the J gene lost 3 bases, with 12 bases spanning the gap. CDR3 sequence (DNA): TGTGCCAGGGGCAGGGTCTATGGAAACACCATATATTTT. It codes for CARGRVYGNTIYF. Filled out from reference TRBV2 and TRBJ1-3, the complete variable domain reads EPEVTQTPSHQVTQMGQEVILRCVPISNHLYFYWYRQILGQKVEFLVSFYNNEISEKSEIFDDQFSVERPDGSNFTLKIRSTKLEDSAMYFCARGRVYGNTIYFGEGSWLTVV.

This chain links TRBV5-6 with TRBJ1-1; D might be TRBD1 (6 bases). Germline V lookup: CDR1 SGHDT, CDR2 YYEEEE. Trimming pared 0 bases from V and 0 bases from J, leaving 9 bases between. The CDR3 totals 15 residues. In DNA form, the CDR3 reads TGTGCCAGCAGCTTGGACGGGACACTGAACACTGAAGCTTTCTTT. Residues: CASSLDGTLNTEAFF.

This chain uses TRBV28 with TRBJ2-3; D possibly corresponds to TRBD2 (6 bases). Trimming took 3 bases from V and 9 from J, leaving 22 bases between them. Germline CDR1 MDHEN, CDR2 SYDVKM. CDR3 length: 16 residues. CDR3 DNA: TGTGCCAGCAGTTTGGCTATCGGTAGCGGAGGTGAGACGCAGTATTTT. This encodes CASSLAIGSGGETQYF.